This T cell receptor (beta chain) comes out of a study of vaccination and CD4 T cells after COVID-19. Looking at the study overall: Convalescent donors were composed of six males and four females, of whom two were Hispanic. Controls had a CEFX pool, an HIV-1 Nef pool, or no peptide added.

The study sequenced cultured CD4+ T cell DNA using the Oncomine TCR Beta short-read assay. TCRdb itself ran the PCR reads through MiXCR, one entry per CDR3 protein. This sample has 25,000 or so distinct CDR3 sequences; 67% occur once, and the top ten carry about 20%. Stated treatment: approximately 9-day PBMC culture with coronavirus spike peptide pools or control peptides (ViraFEST assay). None of the healthy vaccine recipients had prior SARS-CoV-2 infection, per negative nucleocapsid antibodies before and after vaccination. A word on this clonotype: The antigen is not known.

General study results and limits: Reactive clonotype counts went from median approximately 20 after infection to 35 to 40 after vaccination, nonsignificantly.

CDR3 size: 16 residues. With V trimmed by 6 bases and J by 3 bases, 10 bases remained unmatched. Germline CDR1 is SQVTM and CDR2 is ANQGSEA. Source: CD4+ T cells from blood, cultured in vitro, taken after SARS-CoV-2 vaccination. The receptor was isolated from a human donor who received a COVID-19 vaccine. The chain employs TRBV29-1 and TRBJ2-3; TRBD2 aligns across 12 bases. The CDR3 sequence is CSVSGLAGSRTDTQYF. The DNA of the CDR3 is TGCAGCGTCTCGGGACTAGCGGGTAGTAGGACAGATACGCAGTATTTT.